The 11 T cell receptor beta chains listed next were all sequenced from one sample in a study of cytomegalovirus exposure and HLA in healthy donors. The PCR used 60 Vbeta and 13 Jbeta primers. Sequencing used immunoSEQ multiplex PCR; TCRdb keeps in-frame clones, though not all of them. The table has over 200,000 clones, over 70% seen once. Specimen: PBMCs. These receptors were obtained from a woman aged 55-69 years in good health and CMV-seropositive.

This rearrangement joins TRBV6-5 to TRBJ2-3, with TRBD2 matching 14 bases. The CDR3 extends over 15 amino acids. V trimming: 6 bases; J trimming: 6 bases; junction bases outside the gene matches: 5. Germline assignment: CDR1 MNHEY and CDR2 SVGAGI. CDR3 DNA sequence: TGTGCCAGCAGAAGAAGACTAGCGGGAGGGGATACGCAGTATTTT. This encodes CASRRRLAGGDTQYF.

V is TRBV28 and J is TRBJ2-1; 12 bases map to TRBD2. This CDR3 contains 15 residues. Germline-derived CDR1 and CDR2 are MDHEN and SYDVKM. V dropped 4 bases and J dropped 7; count of bases not matched to a gene: 5. DNA for the CDR3: TGTGCCAGCAGTTCCGTGACTAGCGGGAGAAATGAGCAGTTCTTC. It translates to CASSSVTSGRNEQFF.

This chain uses TRBV5-6 with TRBJ2-5; the match to TRBD1 covers 10 bases. V gave up 4 bases and J gave up 3 bases; unmatched junction bases: 6. The CDR3 runs 15 residues. Germline V gene sequence: CDR1 SGHDT, CDR2 YYEEEE. The CDR3: CASSAIGQGEETQYF. The CDR3 bases are TGTGCCAGCAGCGCAATAGGACAGGGGGAAGAGACCCAGTACTTC.

V gene TRBV9 combines with J gene TRBJ2-3; no definite D call. The CDR3 runs 14 residues. Germline values: CDR1 SGDLS, CDR2 YYNGEE. V lost 3 bases, J lost 0 bases, and 8 bases lay in between. The CDR3 spells CASSEKSSTDTQYF. CDR3 DNA sequence: TGTGCCAGCAGCGAAAAATCTAGCACAGATACGCAGTATTTT.

The chain has TRBV29-1 and TRBJ1-5; tentatively, D is TRBD1 (6 bases). The germline V gene has CDR1 SQVTM and CDR2 ANQGSEA. This CDR3 has 15 amino acids. Trimming took off 4 bases at V and 2 bases at J, with 15 bases between the two ends. Here the CDR3 reads CSVVWGGGGNQPQHF. In DNA form, the CDR3 reads TGCAGCGTTGTCTGGGGGGGCGGAGGCAATCAGCCCCAGCATTTT.

This clone came up once. The rearrangement links TRBV30 to TRBJ2-6; D may be TRBD1 (6 bases). Germline V gives CDR1 GTSNPN, CDR2 SVGIG (reference sequence). The CDR3 contains 18 residues. V was pared by 2 bases and J by 0 bases, with 17 bases between. CDR3 protein: CAWSLPRGRFSGANVLTF. The CDR3 nucleotides read TGTGCCTGGAGTTTACCCAGGGGACGCTTCTCTGGGGCCAACGTCCTGACTTTC.

The gene calls are TRBV7-3 and TRBJ2-1; the D gene is possibly TRBD1 (5 bases). Germline-derived CDR1 and CDR2 are SGHTA and FQGTGA. This CDR3 is 16 amino acids long. V shed 8 bases and J shed 4 bases, with 21 bases lying between them. Here the CDR3 reads CASHQTGQGSYNEQFF. CDR3 nucleotide sequence: TGTGCCAGCCATCAAACGGGCCAGGGTTCGTACAATGAGCAGTTCTTC.

CDR3 bases: TGTGCCAGTAGTCCCCATTATGGACTAGCAGCCAACGAGCAGTACTTC. This sequence encodes CASSPHYGLAANEQYF. The chain uses TRBV19 and TRBJ2-7; TRBD2 agrees at 8 bases. CDR1 is LNHDA, CDR2 SQIVND, per germline (reference sequence). V shed 5 bases and J 5 bases; nucleotides not matched to a gene: 14. The CDR3 runs to 16 residues. Filled out from reference TRBV19 and TRBJ2-7, the complete variable domain reads DGGITQSPKYLFRKEGQNVTLSCEQNLNHDAMYWYRQDPGQGLRLIYYSQIVNDFQKGDIAEGYSVSREKKESFPLTVTSAQKNPTAFYLCASSPHYGLAANEQYFGPGTRLTVT.

This clone was picked up a small number of times. This rearrangement joins TRBV7-3 to TRBJ2-1; 10 bases are shared with TRBD1. CDR3 length: 14 residues. In germline, CDR1 is SGHTA, CDR2 FQGTGA. Losses at the gene ends were 5 bases for V and 12 bases for J; bases not matched to a gene: 10. The CDR3 loop is CASSQRDRGSGQFF. The CDR3 coding sequence is TGTGCCAGCAGCCAAAGGGACAGGGGTAGCGGGCAGTTCTTC.

The V and J genes are TRBV28 and TRBJ2-7; possibly TRBD1 for D (6 bases). Germline V gene data show CDR1 as MDHEN and CDR2 as SYDVKM. Trimming shortened V by 2 bases and J by 4 bases, and 6 bases separated the two germline ends. The CDR3 loop spans 12 amino acids. CDR3 DNA: TGTGCCAGCAGTTTAACAGGGTACGAGCAGTACTTC. It yields the protein CASSLTGYEQYF.

CDR3 nucleotide sequence: TGTGCCAGCAGTTCGGGAGCTGGAAACACCATATATTTT. This gives the protein CASSSGAGNTIYF. The chain has TRBV2 and TRBJ1-3; D gene uncertain. Germline V CDR1 and CDR2: SNHLY, FYNNEI. V was clipped by 5 bases and J by 2 bases, with 7 bases between them. The CDR3 spans 13 residues. Looking up the rest from reference TRBV2 and TRBJ1-3 gives the full variable domain: EPEVTQTPSHQVTQMGQEVILRCVPISNHLYFYWYRQILGQKVEFLVSFYNNEISEKSEIFDDQFSVERPDGSNFTLKIRSTKLEDSAMYFCASSSGAGNTIYFGEGSWLTVV.